A single count supports the clone carrying this TCR beta chain. The sample belongs to a study of patients and donors after allogeneic stem cell transplantation. MiXCR, applied by TCRdb to the RT-PCR reads, yields one record per CDR3 protein. This repertoire shows 400,000 to 500,000 distinct CDR3 sequences, under 20% found once; its top ten account for 7.2%. Trimming cost V 3 bases and J 4 bases, with 12 bases left between them. The CDR3 covers 14 residues. Germline loops: CDR1 LNHNV, CDR2 YYDKDF (reference sequence). The TCR was taken from a human donor who was either an allogeneic HSCT recipient or a stem cell or donor lymphocyte infusion donor (not recorded which). It is not recorded whose cells these are; they may come from a transplant donor. The V call is TRBV15, the J call TRBJ1-1; D not certain. Specimen: blood, either unsorted or a sorted T cell fraction (not recorded which). CDR3 loop: CATSRDGVGTEAFF. CDR3 sequence (DNA): TGTGCCACCAGCAGGGATGGAGTCGGCACTGAAGCTTTCTTT.